The rows below give T cell receptor beta chains drawn from one sample of a study of T cell repertoires in cytomegalovirus infection. TCRdb re-analysed the reads in MiXCR, keeping a single row per CDR3 protein. There are around 530,000 distinct CDR3 sequences in the sample; approximately 25% occur only once, and less than 15% lies in the top ten. Sequencing used PBMCs. Every receptor here comes from a human donor in good health (CMV status not recorded). Some clones in this sample may be carry-over from other donors' samples. The CDR3 runs from the conserved cysteine through the conserved F or W.

j_call | v_call | cdr3_aa
TRBJ1-1 | TRBV11-1 | CASSVEQGRITEAFF
TRBJ2-5 | TRBV20-1 | CSATRGETQYF
TRBJ2-5 | TRBV4-2 | CASSQRASGETQYF
TRBJ1-4 | TRBV6-6 | CASSYVGDEKLFF
TRBJ1-1 | TRBV29-1 | CSVDRGPLTEAFF
TRBJ2-1 | TRBV24-1 | CATSEHTTSGRASYNEQFF
TRBJ1-2 | TRBV5-4 | CASSLGGREYGYTF
TRBJ2-2 | TRBV20-1 | CSAIGTGAGELFF
TRBJ1-1 | TRBV2 | CASSEAKGLMNTEAFF
TRBJ2-7 | TRBV12-3/TRBV12-4 | CASSRTGVNEQYF
TRBJ2-3 | TRBV6-5 | CASSRVGGRGTSTDTQYF
TRBJ2-7 | TRBV28 | CASSSVGGAGEQYF
TRBJ2-7 | TRBV20-1 | CSASDREWVYEQYF
TRBJ2-5 | TRBV15 | CATSRERGAVGETQYF
TRBJ2-2 | TRBV11-2 | CASGVAGNTGELFF
TRBJ1-1 | TRBV28 | CASTQPALNTEAFF
TRBJ2-7 | TRBV4-1 | CASSPRDNSYEQYF
TRBJ2-1 | TRBV7-2 | CASSYRQAYNEQFF
TRBJ2-1 | TRBV6-1 | CASSEALGLAGGNNEQFF
TRBJ2-3 | TRBV12-3/TRBV12-4 | CASRPMGLDTDTQYF
TRBJ2-3 | TRBV28 | CASVGGDRVTDTQYF
TRBJ1-5 | TRBV3-1 | CASSQDQSGRDTYRYSNQPQHF
TRBJ2-1 | TRBV7-8 | CASSPGGAVYNEQFF
TRBJ2-5 | TRBV2 | CASSESVYQETQYF
TRBJ2-1 | TRBV6-2/TRBV6-3 | CASSYSRSGSPHEQFF
TRBJ2-7 | TRBV19 | CASSIGLTSYEQYF
TRBJ2-1 | TRBV6-1 | CASRETGGSEQFF
TRBJ2-1 | TRBV5-4 | CASSFPHADEQFF
TRBJ1-1 | TRBV19 | CASSIERGLTEAFF
TRBJ1-1 | TRBV4-1 | CASSQDGQGAGNTEAFF
TRBJ1-1 | TRBV20-1 | CSAHSQGSAEAFF
TRBJ1-1 | TRBV12-3/TRBV12-4 | CASSFGVTNTEAFF
TRBJ1-2 | TRBV6-1 | CASSPLRGVGYTF
TRBJ1-2 | TRBV2 | CASSEGDRFGYTF
TRBJ2-1 | TRBV6-1 | CASSERSSEYF
TRBJ2-6 | TRBV4-3 | CASSQEGTHSSGANVLTF
TRBJ1-5 | TRBV6-1 | CASSPGRRALPNQPQHF
TRBJ2-5 | TRBV29-1 | CSVAGAGGGLETQYF
TRBJ2-3 | TRBV7-2 | CASSPDRFRTDTQYF
TRBJ2-3 | TRBV20-1 | CSATRTSGRGADTQYF
TRBJ1-1 | TRBV28 | CASSSATHLNTEAFF
TRBJ2-1 | TRBV7-2 | CASSLLGAVSYNEQFF
TRBJ1-5 | TRBV6-2/TRBV6-3 | CATTGTPNQPQHF
TRBJ2-1 | TRBV7-6 | CASRELAGAVGEQFF
TRBJ1-1 | TRBV12-3/TRBV12-4 | CASSFWDQNTEAFF
TRBJ2-3 | TRBV13 | CASSLTVKLAGADTQYF